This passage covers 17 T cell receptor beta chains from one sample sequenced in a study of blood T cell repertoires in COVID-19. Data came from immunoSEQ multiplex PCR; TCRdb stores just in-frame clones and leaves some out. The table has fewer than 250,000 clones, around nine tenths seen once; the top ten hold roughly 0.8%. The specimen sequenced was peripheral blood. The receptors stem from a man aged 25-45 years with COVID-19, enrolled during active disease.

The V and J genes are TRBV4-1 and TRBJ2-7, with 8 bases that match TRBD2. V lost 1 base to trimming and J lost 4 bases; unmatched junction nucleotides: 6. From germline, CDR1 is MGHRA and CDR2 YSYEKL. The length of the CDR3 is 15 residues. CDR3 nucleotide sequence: TGCGCCAGCAGCCAAGTTTTAGCGGGGATGTACGAGCAGTACTTC. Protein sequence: CASSQVLAGMYEQYF.

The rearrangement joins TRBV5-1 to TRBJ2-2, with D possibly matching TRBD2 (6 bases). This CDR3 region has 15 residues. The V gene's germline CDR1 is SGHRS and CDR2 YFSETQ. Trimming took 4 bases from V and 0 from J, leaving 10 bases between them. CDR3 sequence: CASSRGWANTGELFF. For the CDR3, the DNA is TGCGCCAGCAGCCGGGGGTGGGCGAACACCGGGGAGCTGTTTTTT.

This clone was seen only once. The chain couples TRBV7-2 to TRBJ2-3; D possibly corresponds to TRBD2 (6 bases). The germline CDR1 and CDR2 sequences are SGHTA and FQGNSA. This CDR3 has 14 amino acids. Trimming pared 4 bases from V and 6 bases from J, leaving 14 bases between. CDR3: CASSSGLASDTQYF. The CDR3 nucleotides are TGTGCCAGCAGCTCGGGACTGGCGAGCGATACGCAGTATTTT.

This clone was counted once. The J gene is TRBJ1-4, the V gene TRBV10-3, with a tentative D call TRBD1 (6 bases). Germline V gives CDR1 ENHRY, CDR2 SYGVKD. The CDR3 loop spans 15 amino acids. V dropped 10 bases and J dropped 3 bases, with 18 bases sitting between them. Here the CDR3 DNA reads TGTGCCACGAACCCTGGGGGGGCTGCTAATGAAAAACTGTTTTTT. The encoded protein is CATNPGGAANEKLFF.

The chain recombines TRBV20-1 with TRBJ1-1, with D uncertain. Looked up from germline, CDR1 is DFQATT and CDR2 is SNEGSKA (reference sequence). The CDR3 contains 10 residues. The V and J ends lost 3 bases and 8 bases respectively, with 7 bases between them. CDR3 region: CSASDPEAFF. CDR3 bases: TGCAGTGCTAGTGACCCGGAAGCTTTCTTT.

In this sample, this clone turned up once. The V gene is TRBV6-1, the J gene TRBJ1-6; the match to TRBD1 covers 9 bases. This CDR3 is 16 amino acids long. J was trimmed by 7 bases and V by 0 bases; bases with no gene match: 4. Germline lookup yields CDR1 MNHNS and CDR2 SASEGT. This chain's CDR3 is CASSEARDRVNSPLHF. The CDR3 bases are TGTGCCAGCAGTGAAGCGCGGGACAGGGTCAATTCACCCCTCCACTTT.

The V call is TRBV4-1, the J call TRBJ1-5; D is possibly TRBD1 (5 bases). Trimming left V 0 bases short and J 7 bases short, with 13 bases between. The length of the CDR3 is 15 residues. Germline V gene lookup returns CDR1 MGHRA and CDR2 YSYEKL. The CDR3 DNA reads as TGCGCCAGCAGCCAAGAAGGTGGGGCAGGACAGCCCCAGCATTTT. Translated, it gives CASSQEGGAGQPQHF.

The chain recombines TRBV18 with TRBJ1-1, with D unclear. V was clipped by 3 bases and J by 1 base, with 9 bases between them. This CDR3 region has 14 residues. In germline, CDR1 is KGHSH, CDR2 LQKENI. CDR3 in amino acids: CASSPVHSNTEAFF. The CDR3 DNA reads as TGTGCCAGCTCACCCGTACATTCGAACACTGAAGCTTTCTTT.

Here the CDR3 DNA reads TGTGCCAGCACCCCTGGGCAGGCTAATGGCTACACCTTC. Its translation is CASTPGQANGYTF. The rearrangement joins TRBV12-3 or TRBV12-4 to TRBJ1-2; D is undetermined. The ends were cut back, 7 bases at V and 6 bases at J, with 15 bases in the middle. The CDR3 runs to 13 residues.

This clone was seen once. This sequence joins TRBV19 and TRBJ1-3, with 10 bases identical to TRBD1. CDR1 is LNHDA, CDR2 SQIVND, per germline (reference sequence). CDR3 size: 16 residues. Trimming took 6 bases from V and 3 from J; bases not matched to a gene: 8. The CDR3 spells CASSLRQGAHGNTIYF. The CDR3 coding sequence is TGTGCCAGTAGCCTTCGACAGGGGGCGCATGGAAACACCATATATTTT.

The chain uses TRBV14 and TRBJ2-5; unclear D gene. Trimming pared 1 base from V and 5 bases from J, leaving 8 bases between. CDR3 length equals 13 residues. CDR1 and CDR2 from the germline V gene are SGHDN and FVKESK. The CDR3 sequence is CASSQVPRETQYF. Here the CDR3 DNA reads TGTGCCAGCAGCCAAGTCCCACGGGAGACCCAGTACTTC.

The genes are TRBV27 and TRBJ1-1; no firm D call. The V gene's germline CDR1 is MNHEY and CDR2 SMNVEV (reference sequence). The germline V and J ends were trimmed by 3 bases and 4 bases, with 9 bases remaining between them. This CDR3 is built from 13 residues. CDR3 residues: CASSLTYGTEAFF. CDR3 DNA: TGTGCCAGCAGTTTGACTTATGGCACTGAAGCTTTCTTT.

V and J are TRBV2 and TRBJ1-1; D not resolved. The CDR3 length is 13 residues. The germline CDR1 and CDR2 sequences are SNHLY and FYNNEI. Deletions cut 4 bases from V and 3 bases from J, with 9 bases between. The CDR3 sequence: CASSGEVDTEAFF. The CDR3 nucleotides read TGTGCCAGCAGTGGCGAGGTAGACACTGAAGCTTTCTTT. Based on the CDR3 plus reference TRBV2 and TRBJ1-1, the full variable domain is EPEVTQTPSHQVTQMGQEVILRCVPISNHLYFYWYRQILGQKVEFLVSFYNNEISEKSEIFDDQFSVERPDGSNFTLKIRSTKLEDSAMYFCASSGEVDTEAFFGQGTRLTVV.

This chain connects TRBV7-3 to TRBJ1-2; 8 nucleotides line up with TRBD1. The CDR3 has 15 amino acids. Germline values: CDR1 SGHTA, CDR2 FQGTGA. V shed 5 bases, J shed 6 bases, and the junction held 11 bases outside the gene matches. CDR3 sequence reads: CASSQGEQGVDGYTF. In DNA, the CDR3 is TGTGCCAGCAGCCAGGGGGAACAGGGGGTGGATGGCTACACCTTC. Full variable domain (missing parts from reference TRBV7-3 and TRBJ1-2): GAGVSQTPSNKVTEKGKYVELRCDPISGHTALYWYRQSLGQGPEFLIYFQGTGAADDSGLPNDRFFAVRPEGSVSTLKIQRTERGDSAVYLCASSQGEQGVDGYTFGSGTRLTVV.

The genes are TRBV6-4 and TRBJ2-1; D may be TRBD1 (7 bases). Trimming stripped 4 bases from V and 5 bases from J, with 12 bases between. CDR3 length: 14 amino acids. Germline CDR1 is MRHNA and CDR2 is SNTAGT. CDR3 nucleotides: TGTGCCAGCAGTGTCGCAGGGGGGCACAATGAGCAGTTCTTC. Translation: CASSVAGGHNEQFF.

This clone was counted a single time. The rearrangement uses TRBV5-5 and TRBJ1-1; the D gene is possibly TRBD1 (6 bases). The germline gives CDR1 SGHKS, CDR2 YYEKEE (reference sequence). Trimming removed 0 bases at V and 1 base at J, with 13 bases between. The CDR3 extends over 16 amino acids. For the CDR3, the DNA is TGTGCCAGCAGCTTGGCCGTGGGCAGGGGGAACACTGAAGCTTTCTTT. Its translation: CASSLAVGRGNTEAFF.

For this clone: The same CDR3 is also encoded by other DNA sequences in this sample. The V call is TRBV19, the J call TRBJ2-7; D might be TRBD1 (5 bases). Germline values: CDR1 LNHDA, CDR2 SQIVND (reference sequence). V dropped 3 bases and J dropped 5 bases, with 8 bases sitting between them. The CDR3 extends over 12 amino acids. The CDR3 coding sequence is TGTGCCAGTAGTATTCAGGGCAACGAGCAGTACTTC. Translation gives CASSIQGNEQYF.